The present entry profiles one TCR beta chain with its context. Its antigen is unidentified. These data come from a study of identical twins. The V and J ends lost 8 bases and 0 bases, in that order; junction bases with no gene match: 6. Germline values: CDR1 SGHRS, CDR2 YFSETQ. This CDR3 has 17 residues. Through template switching, a universal primer site was introduced, and the cDNA contained unique molecular identifiers. One entry per CDR3 protein, called by TCRdb with MiXCR from the 5' RACE reads. Of 470,000 or so distinct CDR3 sequences listed, 24% were seen once; the top ten hold about 3%. General study results and limits: Abundant beta clonotypes from cord blood had fewer insertions, unlike memory repertoires, which showed none.

The sample was also reused in another study, on T cells expressing NK-cell markers. That publication notes: Only alpha-beta TCR T cells were sorted in several experiments, using an anti-gamma-delta TCR antibody. Of the CD8+ T cells in more than five donors, roughly 1.0-7.5% belonged to dominant NKG2C+ clonotypes.

Sequencing used CD4+ T cells sorted from blood. This chain uses TRBV5-1 with TRBJ2-1; 15 bases line up with TRBD2. The TCR comes from a young woman in good health. CDR3 nucleotide sequence: TGCGCCAGTTTTGGACTAGCGGGGGGGAGCTCCTACAATGAGCAGTTCTTC. Its translation is CASFGLAGGSSYNEQFF.